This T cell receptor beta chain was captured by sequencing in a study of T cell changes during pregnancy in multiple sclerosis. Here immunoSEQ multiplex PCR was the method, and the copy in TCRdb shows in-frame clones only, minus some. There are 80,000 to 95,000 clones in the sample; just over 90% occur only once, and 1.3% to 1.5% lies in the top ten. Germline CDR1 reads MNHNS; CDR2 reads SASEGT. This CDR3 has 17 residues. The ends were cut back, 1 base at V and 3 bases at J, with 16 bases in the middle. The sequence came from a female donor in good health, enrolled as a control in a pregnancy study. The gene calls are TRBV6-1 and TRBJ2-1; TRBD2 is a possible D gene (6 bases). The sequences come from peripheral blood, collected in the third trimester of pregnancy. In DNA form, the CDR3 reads TGTGCCAGCAGTGAAGTTCTAGGAGGGGATATCTACAATGAGCAGTTCTTC. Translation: CASSEVLGGDIYNEQFF.